This TCR beta chain derives from a study of shared clonotypes between healthy human individuals. The CDR3 runs 17 residues. The V gene end was trimmed by 3 bases and the J gene end by 4 bases; junction bases not matched to a gene: 10. It was 250 to 350 ng DNA, some 28,000 T cell genomes, that went into each replicate PCR of unsorted PBMC. Assay used: immunoSEQ multiplex PCR; TCRdb lists only in-frame clones, some missing. The profile covers hundreds of thousands of clones, with 76% appearing a single time and over 10% taken by the ten largest. This TCR came from a woman in her 40s in good health. Some clones in this sample may be carry-over from other donors' samples. This sequence joins TRBV5-3 and TRBJ1-5, with TRBD1 matching over 10 bases. TRBV5-3 is flagged as an ORF with uncertain function. The specimen sequenced was PBMCs. For the CDR3, the DNA is TGTGCCAGAAGCTGTGCCGGGACAGGGGCTTTTAATCAGCCCCAGCATTTT. This translates into CARSCAGTGAFNQPQHF.